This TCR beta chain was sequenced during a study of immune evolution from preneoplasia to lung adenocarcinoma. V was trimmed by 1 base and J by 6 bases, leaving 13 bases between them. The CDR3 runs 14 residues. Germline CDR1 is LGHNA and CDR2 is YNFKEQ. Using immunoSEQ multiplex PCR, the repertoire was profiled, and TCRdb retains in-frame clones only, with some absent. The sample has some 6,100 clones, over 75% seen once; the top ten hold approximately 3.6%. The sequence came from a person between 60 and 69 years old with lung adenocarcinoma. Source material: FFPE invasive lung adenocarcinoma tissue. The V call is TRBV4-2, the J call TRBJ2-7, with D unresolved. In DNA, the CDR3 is TGTGCCAGCAGCCAAGTAGGTTCGGGCTCCGAGCAGTACTTC. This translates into CASSQVGSGSEQYF.